A selection of T cell receptor beta chains follows, all from one sample in a study of a mutant IDH1 vaccine in newly diagnosed glioma. Some clones are missing from TCRdb's copy, which holds only in-frame ones; the method was immunoSEQ multiplex PCR. The profile shows approximately 70,000 clones, 60% to 85% of them singletons. Sequenced material: PBMCs, taken from a glioma patient treated with radiotherapy, temozolomide or both. These receptors all stem from a man aged 45-60 years with glioma. CDR3s include the opening cysteine and the closing phenylalanine or tryptophan. Fields, in order: V gene, CDR3 protein.

TRBV7-2,CASSWGRVQPQHF
TRBV30,CAWIPDREGGYTF
TRBV30,CAWGGGWGYTF
TRBV19,CASSPPAAPRGEKLFF
TRBV9,CASSVEGGTDTQYF
TRBV5-6,CASSAPDRVTYEQYF
TRBV5-1,CASSSTGGNQPQHF
TRBV4-3,CASSQDLGVPTYEQYF
TRBV5-1,CASSLKADEKLFF
TRBV2,CASIDRGRLNEQFF
TRBV19,CASSPGGINTGELFF
TRBV4-2,CASSYGQGDTGELFF
TRBV6-5,CASSYSQGRWGSPLHF
TRBV7-2,CASSPQEGDTQYF
TRBV25-1,CASSEYRGSTYNEQFF
TRBV5-6,CASSEDRLTLRNYGYTF
TRBV18,CASSQPKGGPREQYF
TRBV5-1,CASSLAGQGQETQYF
TRBV18,CASSSSTGADTEAFF
TRBV5-4,CASSIGNSGDTQYF
TRBV29-1,CSVFPLNSYNEQFF
TRBV19,CASSINYGYTF
TRBV7-8,CASTRVSYEQYF
TRBV7-6,CASSRGLAETYNEQFF
TRBV6-1,CASSTTGAGNTIYF
TRBV10-3,CAISEIPVPSTGALAHGYTF
TRBV6-5,CVSSDLRVGEQFF
TRBV7-9,CASSRDRAETYNEQFF
TRBV5-4,CASSLDRRSYNEQFF
TRBV30,CAWSVPGSGNQPQHF
TRBV2,CASSDRASYEQYF
TRBV6-6,CASSLEGVGANVLTF
TRBV19,CASRGQGTPAQHF
TRBV15,CATSLDGIYEQYF
TRBV29-1,CSVDRSYNEQFF
TRBV19,CASRQGDGYTF
TRBV7-9,CASSPKYSGVYNEQFF
TRBV7-8,CASSLAGYSPYEQYF
TRBV2,CASKRQGVGETQYF
TRBV7-3,CASSTTGRETQYF
TRBV9,CASSAQQGPELVKAFF
TRBV2,CASESGSGVTDTQYF
TRBV9,CASSPDSYIQYF
TRBV4-2,CASSPVDGRYSNQPQHF
TRBV6-1,CASTQIRNQPQHF
TRBV7-9,CASSTGTSVRGEQYF
TRBV30,CAWLPPPIRMNTEAFF
TRBV5-4,CASSFGGSERTEAFF
TRBV4-1,CASSRTQVSEAFF
TRBV4-1,CASSQDQGPTPQETQYF
TRBV7-9,CASSLMAGGFNEQFF
TRBV7-2,CASSIPGTAETQYF
TRBV25-1,CASSVPSGEKLFF